One sample yielded the 7 T cell receptor beta chains listed below, sequenced in a study of blood T cell repertoires in COVID-19. Assay used: immunoSEQ multiplex PCR; TCRdb lists only in-frame clones, some missing. The sample carries around 180,000 clones, approximately 90% recorded once. Material for sequencing was peripheral blood. These receptors all stem from a human donor in a cohort sampled during active COVID-19.

The chain carries TRBV7-2 and TRBJ1-2, with D tentatively TRBD1 (6 bases). The CDR3 is 15 amino acids. The germline V gene has CDR1 SGHTA and CDR2 FQGNSA. V dropped 3 bases and J dropped 7 bases, with 18 bases sitting between them. CDR3 loop: CASSFPGGALGGYTF. In nucleotides, the CDR3 is TGTGCCAGCAGCTTTCCGGGGGGCGCTCTGGGTGGCTACACCTTC.

This clone was seen just once. The rearrangement uses TRBV7-6 and TRBJ2-7, with D possibly matching TRBD1 (5 bases). Trimming cost V 4 bases and J 5 bases, with 12 bases left between them. The CDR3 is 13 residues long. Germline CDR1 and CDR2: SGHVS and FNYEAQ. CDR3 nucleotide sequence: TGTGCCAGCAGCTCCACAGGTAGCCACGAGCAGTACTTC. Its protein product is CASSSTGSHEQYF.

The chain carries TRBV7-2 and TRBJ2-7; the D gene is possibly TRBD1 (6 bases). The V gene lost 6 bases and the J gene lost 3 bases, with 18 bases spanning the gap. The CDR3 loop spans 15 amino acids. Germline CDR1 reads SGHTA; CDR2 reads FQGNSA. The CDR3 here is CASRPSGTSGYEQYF. The CDR3 DNA is TGTGCCAGCAGACCGTCCGGGACATCAGGCTACGAGCAGTACTTC.

V and J are TRBV7-9 and TRBJ2-5, with 8 nucleotides matching TRBD2. Losses at the gene ends were 7 bases for V and 1 base for J; bases not matched to a gene: 8. Germline-derived CDR1 and CDR2 are SEHNR and FQNEAQ (reference sequence). The CDR3 loop spans 15 amino acids. CDR3 DNA: TGTGCCAGCACATCCCGGGGGGGAAGCCAAGAGACCCAGTACTTC. Amino acid sequence: CASTSRGGSQETQYF.

The V and J genes are TRBV9 and TRBJ2-1; D unclear. The V end was cut by 3 bases, the J end by 5 bases, with 3 bases between. CDR3 length: 11 residues. CDR1 and CDR2 from the germline V gene are SGDLS and YYNGEE. CDR3 sequence: CASSADNEQFF. Written as DNA, the CDR3 is TGTGCCAGCAGCGCGGACAATGAGCAGTTCTTC.

J is TRBJ1-4 and V is TRBV10-2; 9 bases map to TRBD1. V shed 6 bases, J shed 7 bases, and the junction held 6 bases outside the gene matches. The germline V gene encodes CDR1 WSHSY and CDR2 SAAADI. The CDR3 is 14 amino acids. CDR3 loop: CASREQGALEKLFF. The CDR3 bases are TGCGCCAGCAGGGAACAGGGGGCGCTTGAAAAACTGTTTTTT.

The chain joins TRBV6-5 to TRBJ2-1; D remains ambiguous. This CDR3 contains 16 residues. V was shortened by 0 bases and J by 2 bases, with 11 bases between the two germline ends. The germline gives CDR1 MNHEY, CDR2 SVGAGI. The CDR3 DNA sequence: TGTGCCAGCAGTTACTCGAAATTGAGTACCTACAATGAGCAGTTCTTC. It yields the protein CASSYSKLSTYNEQFF.